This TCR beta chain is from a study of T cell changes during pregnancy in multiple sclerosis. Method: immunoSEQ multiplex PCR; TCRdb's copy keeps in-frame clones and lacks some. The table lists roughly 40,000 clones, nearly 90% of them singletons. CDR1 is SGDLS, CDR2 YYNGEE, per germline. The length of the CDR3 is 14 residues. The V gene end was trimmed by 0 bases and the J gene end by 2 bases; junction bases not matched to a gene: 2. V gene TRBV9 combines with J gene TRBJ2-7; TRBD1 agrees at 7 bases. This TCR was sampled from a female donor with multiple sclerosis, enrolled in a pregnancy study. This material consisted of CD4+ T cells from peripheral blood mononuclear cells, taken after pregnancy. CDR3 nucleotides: TGTGCCAGCAGCGTAGGACAGGGCCCCTACGAGCAGTACTTC. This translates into CASSVGQGPYEQYF.